The 12 T cell receptor beta chains below all came from one sample that was sequenced in a study of CD8 T cells in Susac syndrome. Random hexamers served to reverse transcribe about 0.5 to 1 ug RNA. TCRdb ran MiXCR on the immunoSEQ multiplex PCR reads and lists one entry per CDR3 protein. The sample contains roughly 190,000 distinct CDR3 sequences, roughly nine tenths of which appear only once. The sequencing sample was made of CD4+ T cells from PBMCs. These receptors were obtained from a human donor with Susac syndrome.

This chain connects TRBV5-5 to TRBJ2-4; D gene uncertain. The CDR3 runs 14 residues. Per the germline V gene, CDR1 is SGHKS and CDR2 is YYEKEE (reference sequence). Between the trimmed V and J ends, which lost 2 bases and 10 bases, there was a span of 16 bases. In DNA form, the CDR3 reads TGTGCCAGCAGCTTTTTGGTCACCGAGGCGATTCAGTACTTC. Translation: CASSFLVTEAIQYF.

The chain has TRBV2 and TRBJ1-2; 10 nucleotides line up with TRBD1. The CDR3 contains 14 residues. V lost 1 base and J lost 5; bases outside the gene matches: 1. Looked up from germline, CDR1 is SNHLY and CDR2 is FYNNEI. CDR3 protein: CASSEEDRGYGYTF. Here the CDR3 DNA reads TGTGCCAGCAGTGAAGAGGACAGGGGGTATGGCTACACCTTC. Looking up the rest from reference TRBV2 and TRBJ1-2 gives the full variable domain: EPEVTQTPSHQVTQMGQEVILRCVPISNHLYFYWYRQILGQKVEFLVSFYNNEISEKSEIFDDQFSVERPDGSNFTLKIRSTKLEDSAMYFCASSEEDRGYGYTFGSGTRLTVV.

The chain recombines TRBV10-3 with TRBJ1-2; 8 bases are a match to TRBD1. Germline values: CDR1 ENHRY, CDR2 SYGVKD. The J segment lost 7 bases and the V segment lost 5 bases, leaving 6 bases of the junction unmatched. This CDR3 has 13 amino acids. CDR3 region: CAISPDREGGYTF. The CDR3 coding sequence is TGTGCCATCAGTCCGGACAGGGAGGGTGGCTACACCTTC.

This chain's CDR3 is CSVEDTGQPQHF. CDR3 nucleotides: TGCAGCGTTGAAGATACTGGGCAGCCCCAGCATTTT. The rearrangement uses TRBV29-1 and TRBJ1-5; no firm D call. Trimming removed 0 bases from V and 7 bases from J, with 7 bases in between. The CDR3 is 12 amino acids. The germline V gene encodes CDR1 SQVTM and CDR2 ANQGSEA.

V is TRBV4-1 and J is TRBJ2-1, with 7 bases aligning to TRBD2. V lost 0 bases, J lost 4 bases, and 6 bases stayed unmatched. This CDR3 has 16 residues. The germline CDR1 and CDR2 sequences are MGHRA and YSYEKL. CDR3 amino acids: CASSQEKGSGYNEQFF. The CDR3 DNA reads TGCGCCAGCAGCCAAGAAAAGGGTAGCGGGTACAATGAGCAGTTCTTC.

Notes on this clonotype: This is likely a read error, given that the CDR3 carries no conserved phenylalanine or tryptophan at its end. No DNA is shown, since the ends of the CDR3 on it are uncertain; the CDR3 is the one TCRdb lists. The chain combines TRBV2 with TRBJ2-3; TRBD1 is taken as the D call from the table, unchecked against the DNA. Germline CDR1 is SNHLY and CDR2 is FYNNEI. The CDR3 region is 14 residues in length, termini included. CDR3 sequence: CASIPDSNSQIRSI.

This chain uses TRBV11-2 with TRBJ2-3; 7 bases are shared with TRBD2. The J segment lost 0 bases and the V segment lost 1 base, leaving 7 bases of the junction unmatched. Germline CDR1 SGHAT, CDR2 FQNNGV. The CDR3 runs 17 residues. The CDR3 coding sequence is TGTGCCAGCAGCTTAGTCGGAGCGGGGCTAAGCACAGATACGCAGTATTTT. It is translated as CASSLVGAGLSTDTQYF. The full variable domain, its missing parts supplied by reference TRBV11-2 and TRBJ2-3, is EAGVAQSPRYKIIEKRQSVAFWCNPISGHATLYWYQQILGQGPKLLIQFQNNGVVDDSQLPKDRFSAERLKGVDSTLKIQPAKLEDSAVYLCASSLVGAGLSTDTQYFGPGTRLTVL.

The rearrangement uses TRBV7-9 and TRBJ2-7, with 7 bases aligning to TRBD1. V lost 5 bases, J lost 2 bases, and 12 bases stayed unmatched. CDR1 is SEHNR and CDR2 is FQNEAQ in the germline V gene (reference sequence). This CDR3 region has 16 residues. As DNA, the CDR3 is TGTGCCAGCAGCCCCCCGGGACAGCGGACCACCTACGAGCAGTACTTC. Protein: CASSPPGQRTTYEQYF.

The chain links TRBV20-1 to TRBJ2-1; D is unclear. Germline V lookup: CDR1 DFQATT, CDR2 SNEGSKA (reference sequence). This CDR3 contains 14 residues. V was pared by 6 bases and J by 9 bases, with 21 bases between. CDR3 in DNA: TGCAGTGCGCAATTCGGTAGCAGTAGGGCTGAGCAGTTCTTC. Residues: CSAQFGSSRAEQFF.

The DNA for the CDR3 is TGTGCCAGCAGCACAGGATCAAGCGGGGGCTTAACGGGGGAGCTGTTTTTT. This gives the protein CASSTGSSGGLTGELFF. The V gene is TRBV5-8, the J gene TRBJ2-2; 8 bases agree with TRBD2. V dropped 4 bases and J dropped 8; count of bases not matched to a gene: 16. CDR1 is SGHTS, CDR2 YDEGEE, per germline. This CDR3 region has 17 residues.

This rearrangement joins TRBV4-1 to TRBJ2-5; 9 nucleotides align to TRBD2. Per the germline V gene, CDR1 is MGHRA and CDR2 is YSYEKL. This CDR3 is built from 17 residues. The ends lost 2 bases at V and 3 bases at J; junction bases unmatched: 10. This chain's CDR3 is CASSQPEGLAGKETQYF. The CDR3 nucleotides read TGCGCCAGCAGCCAACCCGAGGGACTAGCTGGAAAAGAGACCCAGTACTTC.

V and J are TRBV7-3 and TRBJ1-1; TRBD1 matches 10 bases. Per the germline V gene, CDR1 is SGHTA and CDR2 is FQGTGA. The CDR3 spans 15 residues. V gave up 5 bases and J gave up 5 bases; unmatched junction bases: 8. CDR3 coding DNA: TGTGCCAGCAGCGCGCCGGGACAGGGGATAACTGAAGCTTTCTTT. It yields the protein CASSAPGQGITEAFF.